This note documents a single TCR beta chain sequence. One junction end disagrees with the germline gene, perhaps due to a read error. This CDR3 region has 15 residues. CDR1 MDHEN and CDR2 SYDVKM come from the germline V gene. The study recruited people aged about 18 to 95 years across under 25 US areas. Each exposed participant met a COVID-19 case in the 2 weeks preceding study entry. This sample is part of a study of blood T cell repertoires in COVID-19. Study overall: T cells, B-cell-depleted T cells, or PBMCs supplied cDNA or gDNA.

In the original analysis: Nucleated cell number was recorded as an estimate derived from reference gene primer amplification. Produced via immunoSEQ multiplex PCR; TCRdb's table is partial and in-frame only. V and J calls and clone size come straight from that table; D and trimming were deduced from the DNA. The table has under 250,000 clones, about 90% seen once. This clonotype originated in a woman in her twenties or thirties who had been exposed to COVID-19. The sample consisted of PBMCs or T cells enriched from blood (not recorded which). The gene calls are TRBV28 and TRBJ1-5; D not resolved. Here the CDR3 reads CASSLSPTWNRPQHF. The CDR3, as DNA: TGTGCCAGCAGTTTAAGCCCGACTTGGAATCGGCCCCAGCATTTT. The full variable domain, completed using reference TRBV28 and TRBJ1-5, is DVKVTQSSRYLVKRTGEKVFLECVQDMDHENMFWYRQDPGLGLRLIYFSYDVKMKEKGDIPEGYSVSREKKERFSLILESASTNQTSMYLCASSLSPTWNRPQHFGDGTRLSIL.